The rows below give T cell receptor beta chains drawn from one sample of a study of glioma-infiltrating T cells. MiXCR, run by TCRdb on the multiplex PCR reads, gives a single entry per CDR3 protein. The sample lists 100,000 to 150,000 distinct CDR3 sequences, 23% occurring once. What was sequenced was glioma tissue, nonneoplastic brain tissue, or PBMCs (not recorded which). These receptors originate from a human donor with low-grade glioma or glioblastoma, undergoing nonglioma brain surgery, or in good health (not recorded which). Both conserved end residues are part of each CDR3. The D gene is left open where the match is weak. Clone size is given for some rows only: seen once, a few or many times, or a class if the clone is expanded.

>-|TRBJ2-7|many|TRBV7-2
CASRQGTHSYEQYF
TGTGCCAGCAGGCAAGGGACGCACTCCTACGAGCAGTACTTC
>-|TRBJ2-5|-|TRBV7-2
CARRFVSGPAPPSF
TGTGCCCGCCGCTTCGTTTCTGGGCCCGCGCCCCCGTCCTTC
>TRBD1|TRBJ2-7|-|TRBV19
CASSMPGQTYERYF
TGTGCCAGTAGTATGCCGGGACAGACCTACGAGCGGTACTTC
>-|TRBJ2-1|many|TRBV20-1
CSASVRGNEQFF
TGCAGTGCTTCTGTACGAGGCAATGAGCAGTTCTTC
>TRBD2|TRBJ2-7|many|TRBV7-3
CASSLGAGGLYEQYF
TGTGCCAGCAGCTTAGGCGCGGGAGGGTTGTACGAGCAGTACTTC
>-|TRBJ2-1|many|TRBV7-2
CASSNTLGGKEQFF
TGTGCCAGCAGCAACACCTTGGGGGGTAAAGAGCAGTTCTTC
>TRBD1|TRBJ1-3|-|TRBV4-1
CASSQNLGQGLSGNTIYF
TGCGCCAGCAGCCAAAATCTCGGACAGGGGCTCTCTGGAAACACCATATATTTT
>-|TRBJ2-7|many|TRBV7-2
CASSLSRQTSYEQYF
TGTGCCAGCAGCTTATCGAGACAGACCTCCTACGAGCAGTACTTC
>-|TRBJ1-5|few|TRBV30
CAWSRYPADQPQHF
TGTGCCTGGAGTAGATACCCCGCGGATCAGCCCCAGCATTTT
>TRBD2|TRBJ2-7|many|TRBV2
CASSEAPGGRYEQYF
TGTGCCAGCAGTGAAGCCCCGGGAGGGAGGTACGAGCAGTACTTC
>-|TRBJ2-7|many|TRBV10-3
CAISEGWDNEQYF
TGTGCCATCAGTGAGGGGTGGGACAACGAGCAGTACTTC
>TRBD1|TRBJ1-1|-|TRBV29-1
CSGRLGGSSTEAFF
TGCAGCGGTCGCCTAGGGGGCTCGAGCACTGAAGCTTTCTTT
>-|TRBJ1-2|many|TRBV28
CASSQGRRLLGGYTF
TGTGCCAGCAGTCAGGGGCGGAGATTATTAGGTGGCTACACCTTC
>TRBD1|TRBJ1-1|few|TRBV5-1
CASSLAQGGNTEAFF
TGCGCCAGCAGCTTGGCCCAGGGGGGGAACACTGAAGCTTTCTTT
>-|TRBJ2-1|many|TRBV6-2/TRBV6-3
CASSYGISSPAWNEQFF
TGTGCCAGCAGTTATGGGATTAGCTCTCCCGCCTGGAATGAGCAGTTCTTC
>-|TRBJ2-2|-|TRBV20-1
CSAPGNSIGGAGELFF
TGCAGTGCTCCCGGGAATAGTATCGGTGGTGCCGGGGAGCTGTTTTTT
>-|TRBJ1-1|many|TRBV27
CASSPRSGGGTEAFF
TGTGCCAGCAGCCCTCGGAGTGGGGGCGGCACTGAAGCTTTCTTT
>-|TRBJ2-7|many|TRBV7-2
CASSLAPVPYEQYF
TGTGCCAGCAGCTTAGCACCAGTCCCCTACGAGCAGTACTTC
>TRBD1|TRBJ1-2|many|TRBV19
CASSLGWNAGGDGYTF
TGTGCCAGTAGCCTGGGATGGAACGCAGGGGGCGATGGCTACACCTTC
>-|TRBJ2-7|many|TRBV20-1
CSANQNYEQYF
TGCAGTGCTAACCAGAACTACGAGCAGTACTTC
>-|TRBJ1-5|-|TRBV30
CAWSLPNQPQHF
TGTGCCTGGAGTCTCCCCAATCAGCCCCAGCATTTT
>TRBD2|TRBJ2-3|many|TRBV25-1
CASSPGLAGGPSTDTQYF
TGTGCCAGCAGCCCCGGACTAGCGGGAGGGCCTAGCACAGATACGCAGTATTTT
>-|TRBJ2-6|-|TRBV29-1
CSVEQGQSSGANVLTF
TGCAGCGTTGAACAGGGTCAAAGCTCTGGGGCCAACGTCCTGACTTTC
>-|TRBJ2-1|many|TRBV2
CASSGTRNVHEQFF
TGTGCCAGCAGTGGAACTAGAAACGTACATGAGCAGTTCTTC
>-|TRBJ2-7|-|TRBV7-2
CASSFATGFNSSKSHEQYF
TGTGCCAGCAGCTTCGCCACAGGGTTTAACTCCTCGAAGTCCCACGAGCAGTACTTC
>-|TRBJ2-1|many|TRBV7-2
CASSLGGRTSSYNEQFF
TGTGCCAGCAGCTTAGGCGGGCGGACCAGCTCCTACAATGAGCAGTTCTTC
>-|TRBJ2-5|many|TRBV27
CASSPLQGLQETQYF
TGTGCCAGCAGTCCACTACAGGGATTACAAGAGACCCAGTACTTC
>-|TRBJ2-3|many|TRBV10-3
CAISESVVDTQYF
TGTGCCATCAGTGAGTCGGTTGTAGATACGCAGTATTTT
>TRBD1|TRBJ2-7|many|TRBV6-2/TRBV6-3
CASSKRTGNYEQYF
TGTGCCAGCAGTAAACGGACAGGGAACTACGAGCAGTACTTC
>TRBD1|TRBJ2-5|many|TRBV6-1
CASSPVREQGAFGETQYF
TGTGCCAGCTCACCAGTACGAGAACAGGGGGCATTTGGAGAGACCCAGTACTTC
>-|TRBJ2-7|many|TRBV18
CASSPRDLQEQYF
TGTGCCAGCTCACCACGGGACCTCCAAGAGCAGTACTTC
>TRBD2|TRBJ2-3|-|TRBV5-6
CASSFLAGFDTEYF
TGTGCCAGCAGCTTCCTAGCGGGATTTGATACGGAGTATTTT
>-|TRBJ2-7|many|TRBV2
CASSPEGPYEQYF
TGTGCCAGCAGTCCCGAGGGGCCATACGAGCAGTACTTC
>-|TRBJ1-1|-|TRBV5-4
CASSLERGMNTEAFF
TGTGCCAGCAGCTTGGAGCGGGGCATGAACACTGAAGCTTTCTTT
>TRBD2|TRBJ2-7|many|TRBV7-2
CASSLASGSYEQYF
TGTGCCAGCAGCTTAGCTAGCGGGAGCTACGAGCAGTACTTC
>TRBD2|TRBJ2-5|many|TRBV7-9
CASSLRLAGEQETQYF
TGTGCCAGCAGCCTTAGACTAGCGGGAGAACAAGAGACCCAGTACTTC
>-|TRBJ2-1|many|TRBV19
CASMSGYNEQFF
TGTGCCAGTATGTCCGGCTACAATGAGCAGTTCTTC
>TRBD1|TRBJ1-1|-|TRBV4-3
CASSRGQGAPEAFF
TGCGCCAGCAGCCGAGGACAGGGTGCCCCTGAAGCTTTCTTT
>-|TRBJ1-1|many|TRBV19
CASSEGNTEAFF
TGTGCCAGTAGTGAGGGAAACACTGAAGCTTTCTTT
>TRBD1|TRBJ2-7|many|TRBV4-3
CASSQDRPGQGTYEQYF
TGCGCCAGCAGCCAAGATCGCCCCGGACAGGGAACCTACGAGCAGTACTTC
>-|TRBJ2-7|many|TRBV20-1
CSAPTGISYEQYF
TGCAGTGCTCCTACTGGAATATCCTACGAGCAGTACTTC
>-|TRBJ2-3|many|TRBV7-2
CASTWDTGGNTQYF
TGTGCCAGCACCTGGGACACTGGAGGAAATACGCAGTATTTT
>-|TRBJ2-6|-|TRBV18
CASSPVPDSGANVLTF
TGTGCCAGCTCACCAGTTCCAGACTCTGGGGCCAACGTCCTGACTTTC
>TRBD2|TRBJ2-1|many|TRBV6-1
CASRSLAAATINQFF
TGTGCCAGCAGATCGCTAGCGGCTGCCACTATTAATCAGTTCTTC
>-|TRBJ1-3|many|TRBV3-1
CASSHQGSGNTIYF
TGTGCCAGCAGCCATCAGGGATCAGGAAACACCATATATTTT
>-|TRBJ1-2|many|TRBV7-9
CASSFPGTVNYGYTF
TGTGCCAGCAGCTTCCCAGGGACGGTGAACTATGGCTACACCTTC
>-|TRBJ1-3|many|TRBV25-1
CASSEFLEAGNTIYF
TGTGCCAGCAGTGAATTTCTTGAGGCTGGAAACACCATATATTTT
>-|TRBJ1-4|-|TRBV28
CASSSTWEAANEKLFF
TGTGCCAGCAGTTCAACCTGGGAGGCAGCTAATGAAAAACTATTTTTT
>-|TRBJ2-5|many|TRBV4-3
CASSQVSPVAVKETQYF
TGCGCCAGCAGCCAAGTCAGTCCAGTCGCAGTAAAAGAGACCCAGTACTTC
>-|TRBJ2-3|few|TRBV7-2
CASSLEEGSTDTQYF
TGTGCCAGCAGCTTAGAAGAAGGAAGCACAGATACGCAGTATTTT
>-|TRBJ2-5|-|TRBV19
CASSIGGQQETQYF
TGTGCCAGTAGTATAGGGGGCCAACAAGAGACCCAGTACTTC
>TRBD2|TRBJ2-3|-|TRBV6-4
CASSPGTSDTDTRYF
TGTGCCAGCAGTCCCGGGACTAGCGACACGGATACGCGGTATTTT
>-|TRBJ1-2|many|TRBV7-9
CASSPRQDSGYTF
TGTGCCAGCAGCCCACGACAGGACTCGGGCTACACCTTC
>-|TRBJ1-1|few|TRBV29-1
CSASSGSHTEAFF
TGCAGCGCCTCATCGGGCAGTCACACTGAAGCTTTCTTT
>-|TRBJ2-5|many|TRBV7-9
CASSLDLTGETQYF
TGTGCCAGCAGCTTAGACCTAACGGGGGAGACCCAGTACTTC
>-|TRBJ2-7|many|TRBV2
CASRESRGEQYF
TGTGCCAGCCGTGAATCTAGGGGCGAGCAGTACTTC
>TRBD2|TRBJ2-7|many|TRBV20-1
CSAPGLANYEQYF
TGCAGTGCCCCGGGACTAGCGAACTACGAGCAGTACTTC
>TRBD1|TRBJ1-5|many|TRBV20-1
CSALGQGLGQPQHF
TGCAGTGCGTTGGGACAGGGGTTGGGTCAGCCCCAGCATTTT
>TRBD2|TRBJ2-3|-|TRBV2
CASSEVGLAGGPGTDTQCF
TGTGCCAGCAGTGAAGTAGGGCTAGCGGGAGGGCCCGGCACAGATACGCAGTGTTTT
>-|TRBJ2-1|many|TRBV2
CASSDFDNEQFF
TGTGCCAGCAGTGACTTCGACAATGAGCAGTTCTTC